This TCR beta chain was documented in a study of blood T cell repertoires in COVID-19. Turning to the study itself: The samples span acute and convalescent COVID-19 from the United States, Italy and Spain.

Trimming left V 3 bases short and J 6 bases short, with 12 bases between. Germline V gives CDR1 SGHAT, CDR2 FQNNGV. The CDR3 loop spans 15 amino acids. Assay: immunoSEQ multiplex PCR; the TCRdb copy retains only in-frame clones and omits some. The table lists roughly 300,000 clones, about 85% of them singletons. The receptor was isolated from a human donor in a cohort sampled during active COVID-19. The J gene is TRBJ1-6, the V gene TRBV11-2; D uncertain. Sequencing was done on a sample of peripheral blood. The CDR3 reads CASSLTQSFNSPLHF. The CDR3, as DNA: TGTGCCAGCAGCTTGACACAGAGCTTTAATTCACCCCTCCACTTT.